This T cell receptor (beta chain) was identified during a study of T cells in Graves' hyperthyroidism and ophthalmopathy (dated by TCRdb to between 2017 and 2020). General notes on the study: Peripheral blood samples were taken at initial diagnosis, before any treatment was given. To identify distinguishing TCR V-J signatures, a discovery cohort of roughly 100 patients was used, comprising 43 with Graves' ophthalmopathy and some 60 with stable Graves' hyperthyroidism. Prospective prediction of ophthalmopathy was tested in an independent validation cohort consisting of some 19 hyperthyroidism patients and 15 to 17 patients who later progressed to ophthalmopathy. The 75 to 100 discovery patients were divided at random into training and test sets in a 7:3 ratio. The study also compared thyroid tissue and blood T-cell repertoires from several Graves' hyperthyroidism patients. Once sampling was done, hyperthyroidism patients were given methimazole at a starting dose of 30 mg daily, whereas ophthalmopathy patients were given high-dose intravenous methylprednisolone. The paper reports TCR Vbeta CDR3 sequencing of 130 to 150 peripheral blood samples: 40 to 45 ophthalmopathy, around 80 hyperthyroidism and approximately 17 progressor patients. Broader findings and caveats from the paper: In cross-validation, a model built on a 13 V-J signature told ophthalmopathy apart from stable hyperthyroidism with 85% to 90% sensitivity and 81% to 82% specificity, and in testing the same model reached 80%/75%. Most expanded thyroid clonotypes (frequency above 0.001) were also detected in blood, suggesting blood repertoires may reflect thyroid immune responses. Sample size was not statistically predetermined, and investigators were not blinded to group allocation. In validation, progression to ophthalmopathy was predicted by the model with 65% to 71% sensitivity and about 72% specificity, a median of about 6 months before onset.

Stable Graves' hyperthyroidism was defined as no progression to ophthalmopathy during 18 months of follow-up. Hyperthyroidism patients were aged 18 to 65 years and newly diagnosed, with disease duration of less than 2 months. Any patient with an uncontrolled infection, another autoimmune disease, pregnancy or lactation was excluded. Diagnoses were based on clinical symptoms, serum thyroxine and TRAb, thyroid ultrasound and orbital computed tomography. PBMCs were isolated from 10 ml of fresh peripheral blood by Ficoll-Paque density gradient centrifugation. Total RNA was extracted using Trizol reagent, and RNA quality was assessed on an Agilent 2100 Bioanalyzer. This clonotype occurred many times. This receptor's antigen is unknown. Nothing much larger sits one base from this clone, and base qualities are not available. The TCR beta CDR3 regions were amplified from RNA transcripts. For the first round of RT-PCR on the TCR CDR3, the HTBI primer set was used together with the Qiagen OneStep RT-PCR kit. The libraries were constructed in a second round of multiplex PCR and then size-selected and purified. Libraries were sequenced paired-end with 100 bp reads on an Illumina HiSeq2000. As for the original processing: SOAPnuke was used to process the raw data, throwing out any read that contained adapters or uncalled bases, had a mean Phred below 15, or lacked an exact constant-primer or identifier match. High-quality paired reads were merged with COPE v1.2.5, and unique nucleotide sequences were defined as clonotypes. MiTCR v1.1 was used to align the clonotypes against IMGT TRBV, TRBD and TRBJ reference segments. Only V-J combinations with frequency above 0.0001, covering 99% to 99.2% of repertoires, were analysed. The TCS score was defined as the ratio of F50 (clonal expansion) to E x V (chaos), calculated using BLOSUM62-based TCRdist between CDR3 peptides within each V-J. Welch's t-statistics and random forest reduced several hundred V-J features to roughly 13, which were used in a naive Bayes classifier (R e1071). Starting from the raw public reads, TCRdb applied fastp trimming at Q25, assembled clones with MiXCR and retained in-frame beta chains. For every CDR3 protein sequence, its rows merge into one entry that carries the most common genes and DNA. TCRdb's processing, not the authors' own work, is the source of the V and J calls. This sample gives about 620,000 distinct CDR3 sequences in total; around 15% of them show up just once. The biggest ten clones account for 3.5% to 4% of the sample.

Taken from the germline V gene, the CDR1 and CDR2 loops are MDHEN and SYDVKM. The CDR3 goes from the cysteine to the phenylalanine over 15 residues. This entry keeps only the CDR3 DNA: 45 bases, framed from base 1. Trimming costs V 4 bases and J 6 bases, and their ends lie 16 bases apart. The sequence came from a woman in her thirties with Graves' hyperthyroidism. Sequencing was done on a sample of blood. This sequence uses TRBV28 and TRBJ1-5; the best D guess is TRBD1, with 5 bases matching. The nucleotide sequence reads as follows: TGTGCCAGCAGTTCCCAGGGTTTCGGGGGTCAGCCCCAGCATTTT. Its translation reads: CASSSQGFGGQPQHF.